The 31 T cell receptor beta chains presented below share a single source sample, sequenced in a study of cytomegalovirus exposure and HLA in healthy donors. Researchers ran the PCR with 60 Vbeta and 13 Jbeta primers. Data came from immunoSEQ multiplex PCR; TCRdb stores just in-frame clones and leaves some out. This sample's clone table lists some 150,000 clones. The specimen was PBMCs. The source is a woman aged 18-29 years in good health and CMV-seronegative.

CDR3 in DNA: TGCGCCAGCAGCCTTCCGTCGACACAAGAGCAGTTCTTC. It codes for CASSLPSTQEQFF. The rearrangement uses TRBV5-1 and TRBJ2-1; no definite D call. The CDR3 is made up of 13 amino acids. The V end was cut by 4 bases, the J end by 10 bases, with 15 bases between. Germline V gives CDR1 SGHRS, CDR2 YFSETQ. The full variable domain, rest sourced from reference TRBV5-1 and TRBJ2-1, is KAGVTQTPRYLIKTRGQQVTLSCSPISGHRSVSWYQQTPGQGLQFLFEYFSETQRNKGNFPGRFSGRQFSNSRSEMNVSTLELGDSALYLCASSLPSTQEQFFGPGTRLTVL.

This chain joins TRBV10-1 and TRBJ2-1; D is uncertain. Trimming took 6 bases from V and 0 from J, leaving 9 bases between them. This CDR3 is built from 14 residues. Germline CDR1 reads WNHNN; CDR2 reads SYGVQD (reference sequence). This CDR3 is CASRTVSSYNEQFF. As DNA, the CDR3 is TGCGCCAGCAGGACTGTAAGCTCCTACAATGAGCAGTTCTTC.

The rearrangement links TRBV12-5 to TRBJ2-3; 10 nucleotides line up with TRBD2. Germline V gene sequence: CDR1 LGHNT, CDR2 FRNRAP. Trimming at V came to 0 bases and at J to 5 bases, leaving 14 bases not matched to a gene. CDR3 size: 19 residues. CDR3 sequence: CASGLVTGLAGVIQDTQYF. The CDR3 DNA is TGTGCTAGTGGTTTGGTAACTGGGCTAGCGGGAGTCATCCAAGATACGCAGTATTTT.

V usage is TRBV6-4 and J usage is TRBJ2-6; tentative D call: TRBD2 (5 bases). The V end lost 6 bases, the J end lost 0 bases, and 12 bases lay between the germline ends. Germline CDR1 reads MRHNA; CDR2 reads SNTAGT. This CDR3 spans 16 amino acids. This CDR3 is CASSEGRGSGANVLTF. The DNA for the CDR3 is TGTGCCAGCAGCGAAGGTCGGGGCTCTGGGGCCAACGTCCTGACTTTC.

The chain carries TRBV6-5 and TRBJ1-2, with D possibly being TRBD1 (6 bases). The CDR3 has 15 residues. Germline-derived CDR1 and CDR2 are MNHEY and SVGAGI. Trimming stripped 2 bases from V and 3 bases from J, with 13 bases between. The CDR3 is CASSYGGAQDYGYTF. The CDR3 DNA sequence: TGTGCCAGCAGTTACGGGGGGGCACAGGACTATGGCTACACCTTC.

The chain recombines TRBV7-3 with TRBJ1-1; 8 nucleotides align to TRBD1. J was trimmed by 6 bases and V by 6 bases; bases with no gene match: 6. The CDR3 is 13 residues long. Germline V gives CDR1 SGHTA, CDR2 FQGTGA. CDR3 loop: CASSPGGPAEAFF. DNA of the CDR3: TGTGCCAGCAGTCCAGGGGGCCCGGCTGAAGCTTTCTTT.

As DNA, the CDR3 is TGTGCCAGCAGCGTAGACGTCTACCCAGGAGATACGCAGTATTTT. Residues: CASSVDVYPGDTQYF. The rearrangement uses TRBV9 and TRBJ2-3; unclear D gene. The germline gives CDR1 SGDLS, CDR2 YYNGEE. The CDR3 is 15 amino acids. V was shortened by 0 bases and J by 5 bases, with 13 bases between the two germline ends.

This rearrangement joins TRBV5-1 to TRBJ2-1, with TRBD2 matching 11 bases. This CDR3 region has 16 residues. With 1 base clipped from V and 3 bases from J, the junction kept 3 bases outside the gene matches. In germline, CDR1 is SGHRS, CDR2 YFSETQ. The CDR3 sequence: CASSLTSGSNYNEQFF. The CDR3 region has the DNA TGCGCCAGCAGCTTGACTAGCGGGAGTAACTACAATGAGCAGTTCTTC. Full variable domain (remainder filled in from reference TRBV5-1 and TRBJ2-1): KAGVTQTPRYLIKTRGQQVTLSCSPISGHRSVSWYQQTPGQGLQFLFEYFSETQRNKGNFPGRFSGRQFSNSRSEMNVSTLELGDSALYLCASSLTSGSNYNEQFFGPGTRLTVL.

The chain couples TRBV14 to TRBJ2-1, with a tentative D call TRBD1 (6 bases). Germline CDR1 SGHDN, CDR2 FVKESK. V dropped 1 base and J dropped 4 bases, with 8 bases sitting between them. The length of the CDR3 is 14 residues. The CDR3 sequence: CASSQAGTYNEQFF. DNA of the CDR3: TGTGCCAGCAGCCAAGCCGGGACATACAATGAGCAGTTCTTC.

The chain links TRBV11-2 to TRBJ2-7; 9 bases match TRBD1. With V trimmed by 3 bases and J by 1 base, 1 base remained unmatched. Germline CDR1 reads SGHAT; CDR2 reads FQNNGV. This CDR3 spans 14 amino acids. The CDR3 loop reads CASSFDRGSYEQYF. The DNA for the CDR3 is TGTGCCAGCAGCTTTGACAGGGGGTCCTACGAGCAGTACTTC.

This chain joins TRBV18 and TRBJ2-1; a weak D match, TRBD1 (7 bases). This CDR3 has 15 amino acids. V shed 5 bases and J shed 4 bases, with 15 bases lying between them. CDR1 is KGHSH, CDR2 LQKENI, per germline. CDR3 nucleotides: TGTGCCAGCTCAGACCAGGGGGGAAAATACAATGAGCAGTTCTTC. It specifies CASSDQGGKYNEQFF. Full variable domain (remainder filled in from reference TRBV18 and TRBJ2-1): NAGVMQNPRHLVRRRGQEARLRCSPMKGHSHVYWYRQLPEEGLKFMVYLQKENIIDESGMPKERFSAEFPKEGPSILRIQQVVRGDSAAYFCASSDQGGKYNEQFFGPGTRLTVL.

The chain is built from TRBV6-1 and TRBJ1-1; weak D call: TRBD1 (5 bases). CDR1 is MNHNS and CDR2 is SASEGT in the germline V gene. Trimming took off 0 bases at V and 4 bases at J, with 12 bases between the two ends. The CDR3 is 15 residues long. The CDR3 region has the DNA TGTGCCAGCAGTGAAGCATCGGGGGAATTCACTGAAGCTTTCTTT. Its translation is CASSEASGEFTEAFF.

The V gene is TRBV28, the J gene TRBJ2-7; tentatively, D is TRBD2 (6 bases). CDR1 is MDHEN, CDR2 SYDVKM, per germline. This CDR3 has 12 amino acids. Trimming cost V 7 bases and J 3 bases, with 10 bases left between them. The CDR3 nucleotides read TGTGCCAGCAATCGAGCGGGCTACGAGCAGTACGTC. It yields the protein CASNRAGYEQYV.

The chain couples TRBV28 to TRBJ1-4; the D is unclear. The ends were cut back, 5 bases at V and 8 bases at J, with 15 bases in the middle. Germline V gene data show CDR1 as MDHEN and CDR2 as SYDVKM. CDR3 length: 14 amino acids. As DNA, the CDR3 is TGTGCCAGCAGTCCCAACCGGGTCCACGAAAAACTGTTTTTT. Its translation is CASSPNRVHEKLFF. Full variable domain (remainder filled in from reference TRBV28 and TRBJ1-4): DVKVTQSSRYLVKRTGEKVFLECVQDMDHENMFWYRQDPGLGLRLIYFSYDVKMKEKGDIPEGYSVSREKKERFSLILESASTNQTSMYLCASSPNRVHEKLFFGSGTQLSVL.

The chain joins TRBV7-3 to TRBJ2-1, with D possibly TRBD2 on 6 matching bases. From germline, CDR1 is SGHTA and CDR2 FQGTGA. V lost 2 bases and J lost 5, with 13 bases in between. The CDR3 is 15 residues long. Here the CDR3 reads CASSLGSGTHNEQFF. The CDR3 bases are TGTGCCAGCAGCTTAGGCTCAGGGACTCACAATGAGCAGTTCTTC.

The genes are TRBV7-2 and TRBJ1-2; a possible D gene is TRBD1 (5 bases). Germline V gives CDR1 SGHTA, CDR2 FQGNSA. The V end lost 5 bases, the J end lost 1 base, and 17 bases lay between the germline ends. This CDR3 comprises 16 residues. This chain's CDR3 is CASSPMTTQDNYGYTF. CDR3 coding DNA: TGTGCCAGCAGCCCCATGACGACACAGGATAACTATGGCTACACCTTC.

This chain connects TRBV11-3 to TRBJ2-2; TRBD1 is a possible D gene (6 bases). Germline values: CDR1 SGHNT, CDR2 YENEEA. This CDR3 has 15 amino acids. Trimming removed 4 bases from V and 2 bases from J, with 11 bases in between. CDR3 region: CASSWMGQNTGELFF. CDR3 bases: TGTGCCAGCAGCTGGATGGGACAAAACACCGGGGAGCTGTTTTTT.

The V call is TRBV6-1, the J call TRBJ2-7; a possible D gene is TRBD2 (5 bases). Germline V lookup: CDR1 MNHNS, CDR2 SASEGT. The length of the CDR3 is 15 residues. V was trimmed by 5 bases and J by 4 bases, leaving 18 bases between them. The CDR3 spells CASSRGLGTLYEQYV. As DNA, the CDR3 is TGTGCCAGCAGTCGGGGATTGGGAACTCTGTACGAGCAGTACGTC.

The J gene is TRBJ1-2, the V gene TRBV10-3; D is unclear. The CDR3 is 15 amino acids. The ends were cut back, 10 bases at V and 4 bases at J, with 22 bases in the middle. Germline V lookup: CDR1 ENHRY, CDR2 SYGVKD. CDR3 nucleotides: TGTGCCACCCGAGAGGGATTCTTGGCCCCCTATGGCTACACCTTC. Amino acids: CATREGFLAPYGYTF.

The chain links TRBV7-2 to TRBJ2-3, with 7 bases that match TRBD2. The germline CDR1 and CDR2 sequences are SGHTA and FQGNSA. V dropped 6 bases and J dropped 6; count of bases not matched to a gene: 12. The CDR3 has 15 amino acids. CDR3 coding DNA: TGTGCCAGCAGTTCGCGGGACTACAAGGGGGATACGCAGTATTTT. Translation gives CASSSRDYKGDTQYF.

This chain links TRBV30 with TRBJ2-1; TRBD2 matches at 11 bases. V gave up 7 bases and J gave up 3 bases; unmatched junction bases: 23. The CDR3 runs to 20 residues. The V gene's germline CDR1 is GTSNPN and CDR2 SVGIG (reference sequence). CDR3 coding DNA: TGTGCCTCGACGGGGGGTTTGGTGGGACTAGCGGTTCCTTACTACAATGAGCAGTTCTTC. Protein product: CASTGGLVGLAVPYYNEQFF. Supplemented by reference TRBV30 and TRBJ2-1, the full variable domain reads SQTIHQWPATLVQPVGSPLSLECTVEGTSNPNLYWYRQAAGRGLQLLFYSVGIGQISSEVPQNLSASRPQDRQFILSSKKLLLSDSGFYLCASTGGLVGLAVPYYNEQFFGPGTRLTVL.

The chain couples TRBV29-1 to TRBJ2-1, with 9 bases identical to TRBD1. Germline CDR1 SQVTM, CDR2 ANQGSEA. The length of the CDR3 is 13 residues. V lost 6 bases to trimming and J lost 5 bases; unmatched junction nucleotides: 5. The DNA of the CDR3 is TGCAGCGTCGACAGGGGGGTCGACAATGAGCAGTTCTTC. Translated: CSVDRGVDNEQFF.

The chain employs TRBV7-9 and TRBJ2-5; 8 bases fit TRBD2. V trimming: 1 base; J trimming: 0 bases; junction bases outside the gene matches: 7. CDR3 size: 17 residues. Germline CDR1 is SEHNR and CDR2 is FQNEAQ (reference sequence). The chain's CDR3 is CASSLGLASGYQETQYF. The CDR3, as DNA: TGTGCCAGCAGCTTAGGTCTGGCTAGCGGGTACCAAGAGACCCAGTACTTC.

The chain joins TRBV27 to TRBJ2-1; D might be TRBD1 (6 bases). V gave up 8 bases and J gave up 0 bases, with 14 bases separating them. Germline assignment: CDR1 MNHEY and CDR2 SMNVEV (reference sequence). This CDR3 spans 15 amino acids. The CDR3 bases are TGTGCCAGCGGCAACAGGGATTACTCCTACAATGAGCAGTTCTTC. Its protein is CASGNRDYSYNEQFF.

The V and J genes are TRBV2 and TRBJ2-1; D is perhaps TRBD2 (7 bases). The germline CDR1 and CDR2 sequences are SNHLY and FYNNEI. Trimming removed 2 bases from V and 15 bases from J, with 14 bases in between. The CDR3 is 12 residues long. In DNA, the CDR3 is TGTGCCAGCAGTGAAACGGGGGGCAGTCCGTTCTTC. This gives the protein CASSETGGSPFF. Full variable domain (rest looked up from reference TRBV2 and TRBJ2-1): EPEVTQTPSHQVTQMGQEVILRCVPISNHLYFYWYRQILGQKVEFLVSFYNNEISEKSEIFDDQFSVERPDGSNFTLKIRSTKLEDSAMYFCASSETGGSPFFGPGTRLTVL.

CDR3 sequence (DNA): TGTGCCAGCAGCGTGGGGAGCGGGAGGGTGGAGAACCAAGAGACCCAGTACTTC. Translation: CASSVGSGRVENQETQYF. V gene TRBV9 combines with J gene TRBJ2-5, with 10 bases lining up with TRBD2. With V trimmed by 2 bases and J by 0 bases, 10 bases remained unmatched. The CDR3 has 18 amino acids. CDR1 is SGDLS and CDR2 is YYNGEE in the germline V gene.

V is TRBV5-1 and J is TRBJ2-7; 8 positions match TRBD1. The germline V gene encodes CDR1 SGHRS and CDR2 YFSETQ. The V gene end was trimmed by 3 bases and the J gene end by 5 bases; junction bases not matched to a gene: 7. The CDR3 extends over 14 amino acids. The CDR3, as DNA: TGCGCCAGCAGCTCCCTGACAGGGGAGGACGAGCAGTACTTC. Translated: CASSSLTGEDEQYF.

The rearrangement uses TRBV9 and TRBJ2-3; TRBD1 is a possible D gene (5 bases). This CDR3 comprises 15 residues. The germline V and J ends were trimmed by 3 bases and 4 bases, with 15 bases remaining between them. Germline V gives CDR1 SGDLS, CDR2 YYNGEE. The CDR3 region is CASSALGVQADTQYF. For the CDR3, the DNA is TGTGCCAGCAGCGCCCTAGGGGTACAAGCAGATACGCAGTATTTT. Full variable domain (outside the CDR3, taken from reference TRBV9 and TRBJ2-3): DSGVTQTPKHLITATGQRVTLRCSPRSGDLSVYWYQQSLDQGLQFLIQYYNGEERAKGNILERFSAQQFPDLHSELNLSSLELGDSALYFCASSALGVQADTQYFGPGTRLTVL.

The chain links TRBV19 to TRBJ2-1; 9 bases line up with TRBD2. V gave up 8 bases and J gave up 4 bases; unmatched junction bases: 12. Germline CDR1 is LNHDA and CDR2 is SQIVND (reference sequence). CDR3 size: 16 residues. The CDR3 DNA reads as TGTGCCAGTGGTCGTAGAGGGACTAGCTCGTACAATGAGCAGTTCTTC. Translating gives CASGRRGTSSYNEQFF.

This chain uses TRBV5-1 with TRBJ2-1; 12 bases line up with TRBD2. Germline CDR1 is SGHRS and CDR2 is YFSETQ. The CDR3 consists of 17 residues. V dropped 4 bases and J dropped 7; count of bases not matched to a gene: 12. The CDR3 reads CASSLWTSGNLRNEQFF. The CDR3 nucleotides are TGCGCCAGCAGCCTCTGGACTAGCGGGAACCTTAGAAATGAGCAGTTCTTC.

This sequence joins TRBV7-8 and TRBJ2-5, with 8 bases identical to TRBD2. Looked up from germline, CDR1 is SGHVS and CDR2 is FQNEAQ. The V gene end was trimmed by 3 bases and the J gene end by 5 bases; junction bases not matched to a gene: 5. The CDR3 sequence is 14 residues long. For the CDR3, the DNA is TGTGCCAGCAGCTTGGGGACTAGGAGGGAGACCCAGTACTTC. Translating gives CASSLGTRRETQYF. Based on the CDR3 plus reference TRBV7-8 and TRBJ2-5, the full variable domain is GAGVSQSPRYKVAKRGQDVALRCDPISGHVSLFWYQQALGQGPEFLTYFQNEAQLDKSGLPSDRFFAERPEGSVSTLKIQRTQQEDSAVYLCASSLGTRRETQYFGPGTRLLVL.